The TCR beta chain under discussion was sequenced for a study of blood T cell repertoires in COVID-19. For the study at large: COVID-19 samples collected from the United States, Italy and Spain covered acute and convalescent phases.

In the original processing: Estimation of nucleated cell counts was performed using reference gene primer amplification. Using immunoSEQ multiplex PCR, the repertoire was profiled, and TCRdb retains in-frame clones only, with some absent. The V and J calls and clone size come from that table; D and trimming were worked out from the DNA. The sample has hundreds of thousands of clones, about 82% seen once. Sequenced material: peripheral blood. The sequence derives from a woman of 80 years or more with acute or convalescent COVID-19.

The CDR3 nucleotides are TGCGCCAGCAGTCAATCGAGCAGGGGCGGAAACACCATATATTTT. Its translation: CASSQSSRGGNTIYF. The rearrangement joins TRBV23-1 to TRBJ1-3; D might be TRBD1 (6 bases). TRBV23-1 is classed as an ORF, of uncertain function. Trimming removed 0 bases at V and 4 bases at J, with 10 bases between. The CDR3 loop spans 15 amino acids.